The 6 T cell receptor beta chains below were found in one sample sequenced in a study of cytomegalovirus exposure and HLA in healthy donors. The study ran its PCR with 60 Vbeta and 13 Jbeta primers. Some clones are missing from TCRdb's copy, which holds only in-frame ones; the method was immunoSEQ multiplex PCR. The repertoire consists of roughly 180,000 clones, with 65% to 85% occurring once and the leading ten covering under 1.5%. Sequenced sample: PBMCs. All receptors derive from a girl aged 10 to 17 in good health and CMV-seropositive.

The gene calls are TRBV27 and TRBJ2-1; 11 bases agree with TRBD2. The ends lost 3 bases at V and 0 bases at J; junction bases unmatched: 4. Per the germline V gene, CDR1 is MNHEY and CDR2 is SMNVEV (reference sequence). This CDR3 comprises 17 residues. CDR3 sequence reads: CASSFVAGGYSYNEQFF. The CDR3 DNA follows: TGTGCCAGCAGTTTCGTAGCGGGAGGGTACTCCTACAATGAGCAGTTCTTC.

The chain carries TRBV5-6 and TRBJ2-1, with 13 bases aligning to TRBD2. After removal of 7 bases from V and 14 bases from J, the junction contained 18 bases not matched to a gene. Per the germline V gene, CDR1 is SGHDT and CDR2 is YYEEEE. The CDR3 is made up of 16 amino acids. Written as DNA, the CDR3 is TGTGCCAGCGGACGGACTAGCGGGGGATCGTTTTATCGGGAGTTCTTC. Translation: CASGRTSGGSFYREFF.

This clone has a single count. V gene TRBV7-9 combines with J gene TRBJ2-7, with 9 bases that match TRBD1. There are 19 residues in the CDR3. Germline loops: CDR1 SEHNR, CDR2 FQNEAQ (reference sequence). The J segment lost 2 bases and the V segment lost 1 base, leaving 15 bases of the junction unmatched. CDR3 sequence (DNA): TGTGCCAGCAGCTTAGAAGGGCAGCCGGGACAGGGTACCCCCTACGAGCAGTACTTC. It yields the protein CASSLEGQPGQGTPYEQYF.

About this clone itself: This CDR3 is also generated by other DNA sequences in the sample. The rearrangement links TRBV6-5 to TRBJ1-2, with 9 bases fitting TRBD1. V lost 3 bases and J lost 8; bases outside the gene matches: 7. This CDR3 has 14 amino acids. The germline V gene has CDR1 MNHEY and CDR2 SVGAGI. The CDR3 loop reads CASSYSDRGYGYTF. The CDR3 DNA is TGTGCCAGCAGTTATTCCGACAGGGGGTACGGCTACACCTTC.

This chain connects TRBV4-2 to TRBJ2-5; TRBD2 aligns across 8 bases. With V trimmed by 4 bases and J by 2 bases, 12 bases remained unmatched. The CDR3 covers 17 residues. The germline CDR1 and CDR2 sequences are LGHNA and YNFKEQ. CDR3 region: CASSPLGTSGPQETQYF. CDR3 DNA sequence: TGTGCCAGCAGCCCGCTCGGGACTAGTGGCCCACAAGAGACCCAGTACTTC.

V gene TRBV7-2 combines with J gene TRBJ2-7, with a weak D call TRBD1 (6 bases). CDR1 SGHTA and CDR2 FQGNSA come from the germline V gene. V dropped 5 bases and J dropped 4 bases, with 12 bases sitting between them. This CDR3 is 13 amino acids long. CDR3 in amino acids: CASSRTQGYEQYF. The CDR3 bases are TGTGCCAGCAGCCGCACGCAGGGGTACGAGCAGTACTTC.